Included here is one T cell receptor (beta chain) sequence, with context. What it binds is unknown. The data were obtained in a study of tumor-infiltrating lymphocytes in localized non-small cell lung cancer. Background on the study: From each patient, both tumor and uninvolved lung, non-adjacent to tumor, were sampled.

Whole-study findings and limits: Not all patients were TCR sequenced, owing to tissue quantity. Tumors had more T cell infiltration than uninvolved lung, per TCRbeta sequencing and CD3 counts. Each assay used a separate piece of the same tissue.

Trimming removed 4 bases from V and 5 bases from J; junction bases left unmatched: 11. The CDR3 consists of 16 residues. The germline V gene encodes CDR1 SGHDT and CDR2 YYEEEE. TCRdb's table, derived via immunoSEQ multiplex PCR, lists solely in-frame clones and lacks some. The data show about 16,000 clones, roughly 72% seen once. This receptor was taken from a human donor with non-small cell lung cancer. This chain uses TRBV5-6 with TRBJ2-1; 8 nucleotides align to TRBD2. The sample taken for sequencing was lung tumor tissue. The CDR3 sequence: CASSPLGAGVNNEQFF. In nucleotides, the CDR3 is TGTGCCAGCAGCCCATTGGGAGCGGGAGTAAACAATGAGCAGTTCTTC. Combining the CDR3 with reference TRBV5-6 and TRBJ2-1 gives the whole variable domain DAGVTQSPTHLIKTRGQQVTLRCSPKSGHDTVSWYQQALGQGPQFIFQYYEEEERQRGNFPDRFSGHQFPNYSSELNVNALLLGDSALYLCASSPLGAGVNNEQFFGPGTRLTVL.